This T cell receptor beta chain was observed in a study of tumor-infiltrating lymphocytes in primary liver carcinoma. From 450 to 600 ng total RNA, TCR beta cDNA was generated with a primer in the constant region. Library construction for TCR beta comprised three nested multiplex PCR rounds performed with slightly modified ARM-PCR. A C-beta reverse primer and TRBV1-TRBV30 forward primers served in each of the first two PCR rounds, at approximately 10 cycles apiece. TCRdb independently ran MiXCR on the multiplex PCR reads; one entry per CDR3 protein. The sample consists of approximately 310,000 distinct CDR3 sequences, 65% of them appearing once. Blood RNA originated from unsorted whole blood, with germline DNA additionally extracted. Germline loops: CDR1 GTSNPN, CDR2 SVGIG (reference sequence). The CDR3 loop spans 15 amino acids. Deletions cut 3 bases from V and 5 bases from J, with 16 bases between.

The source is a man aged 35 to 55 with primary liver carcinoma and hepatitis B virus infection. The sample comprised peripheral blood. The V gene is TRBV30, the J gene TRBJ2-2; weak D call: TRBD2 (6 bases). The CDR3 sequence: CAWRANSGPTGELFF. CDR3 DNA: TGTGCCTGGAGGGCTAACAGCGGGCCGACCGGGGAGCTGTTTTTT.